The following is a T cell receptor (beta chain) sequence with its context. Construction of the TCRbeta library involved unique molecular identifiers. TCRdb re-called the PCR reads with MiXCR, one entry per CDR3 protein. The data hold 700,000 to 950,000 distinct CDR3 sequences, with about 16% observed a single time. This specimen comes from a study of T-cell reconstitution after alpha-beta-depleted transplantation in children. The V and J ends lost 7 bases and 1 base respectively, with 16 bases between them. This CDR3 comprises 15 residues. Germline loops: CDR1 LNHDA, CDR2 SQIVND (reference sequence). The sequence was obtained from a male patient younger than 18 who had a stem cell transplant for acute lymphoblastic leukemia, so the T cells may come from the graft donor. The specimen comprised PBMCs, mostly from graft donor cells, sampled 360 days after TCRalphabeta/CD19-depleted stem cell transplant. The rearrangement uses TRBV19 and TRBJ1-1; D possibly corresponds to TRBD1 (5 bases). This CDR3 is CASTNPGGSNTEAFF. CDR3 DNA sequence: TGTGCCAGTACCAACCCCGGGGGGTCGAACACTGAAGCTTTCTTT.